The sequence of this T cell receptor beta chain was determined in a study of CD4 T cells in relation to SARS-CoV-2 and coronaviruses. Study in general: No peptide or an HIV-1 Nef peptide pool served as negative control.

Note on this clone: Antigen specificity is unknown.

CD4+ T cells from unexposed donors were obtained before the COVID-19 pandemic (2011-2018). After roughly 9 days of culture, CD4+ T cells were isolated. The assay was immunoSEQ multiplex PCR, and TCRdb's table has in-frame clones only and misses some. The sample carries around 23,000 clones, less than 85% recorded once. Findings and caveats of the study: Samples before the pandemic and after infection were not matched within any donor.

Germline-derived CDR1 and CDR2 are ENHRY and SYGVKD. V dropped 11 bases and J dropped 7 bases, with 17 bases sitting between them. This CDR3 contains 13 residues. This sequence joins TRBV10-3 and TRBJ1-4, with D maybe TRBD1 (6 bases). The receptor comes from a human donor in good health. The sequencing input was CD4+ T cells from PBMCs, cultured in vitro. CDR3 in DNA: TGTGCCGCCCAGGGGAGGATCCCTGAAAAACTGTTTTTT. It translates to CAAQGRIPEKLFF.